This T cell receptor (beta chain) was recovered during a study of CXCR3-negative and CXCR3-positive naive CD8 T cells. Points from the study as a whole: Naive cells that were CXCR3-positive had more hydrophobic TRB CDR3s (compared with CXCR3-negative naive cells). Comparably high diversity marked both naive subsets, whereas memory CD8+ cells had much lower diversity.

With regard to this clonotype: The antigen is not known.

TRB cDNA was prepared as libraries by UMI-labeled 5' RACE. TCRdb reanalyzed the 5' RACE reads, giving one entry per CDR3 protein sequence and no DNA. This repertoire includes roughly 130,000 distinct CDR3 sequences. Each CD8+ T cell subset was sorted in triplicate, a few hundred thousand cells each. CD45RO-CCR7+CD27+CD95- characterized naive CD8+ T cells. CDR1 is SGHTA and CDR2 is FQGTGA in the germline V gene. This CDR3 spans 14 amino acids. Material: naive CXCR3+ CD8+ T cells from blood. The subset denotes: CD45RO-CCR7+CD27+CD95- naive CD8+ T cells expressing CXCR3 (TNR3+). The chain recombines TRBV7-3 with TRBJ1-1; absent DNA, TCRdb's TRBD1 call cannot be checked. The sequence derives from a human donor in good health. Some clones in this sample may be carry-over from other donors' samples. Here the CDR3 reads CASSQTGSNTEAFF.